Given below is one T cell receptor (beta chain) in context. There is no known antigen for this receptor. No base quality information exists; no much larger clone differs at one position. Trimmed from V: 0 bases; trimmed from J: 3 bases; junction bases lacking a gene match: 4. The CDR3 contains 16 residues, cysteine and phenylalanine counted. The only DNA kept is the CDR3, 48 bases in frame from the first base. The germline V gene gives CDR1 as MNHEY and CDR2 as SVGAGI. The sample originates from a study of T cell responses to AZD1222 COVID-19 vaccine (dated by TCRdb to the early 2020s). Study-wide context: AZD1222 recipients with second doses at about 4 weeks or about 12 weeks were pooled, because spike-specific TCR depth and breadth did not differ between schedules. A total of more than 230 trial participants underwent TCR sequencing, of whom 200 to 220 received two doses of AZD1222 and roughly 25 received two doses of the MenACWY control vaccine. Enrollment into the trials was organized by age into subgroups of 18-55, 56-69 and 70-plus years, and those subgroups contained around 150, 28 and 57 TCR-sequenced participants, respectively. Summary of the overall study and its limitations: Participants were mostly white British, with more females than males. The authors suggested clonal diversity may have been underestimated. Because no day 14 peak-response samples were available, the repertoires could be characterized only after the peak T cell response. The vaccine-associated CD4 TCRs covered the entire spike protein, and the dominant responses fell in regions 160-218 and 743-854. In the small 56-69-year group, the increase in depth fell short of significance, most likely because of low power. After two AZD1222 doses, spike-specific TCR breadth and depth were significantly higher than at day 0 and than in MenACWY recipients. Only six or seven AZD1222 recipients were SARS-CoV-2 seropositive at baseline, limiting conclusions about previously exposed vaccinees. Reportedly, close to half of the unique spike-specific TCRs recognized epitopes lying outside the regions that are mutated in the B.1.351 and B.1.1.7 variants.

The time point label, as the study defines it: baseline before first vaccination. The vaccinee samples were drawn from two UK trials, COV001 and COV002, one of which was a single-blind randomized controlled phase 2/3 trial testing AZD1222 (ChAdOx1 nCoV-19) in healthy adults. For TCRbeta chain sequencing, PBMC samples from trial participants were taken at day 0 and at day 28 after the second dose. The CDR3 regions of human TCRbeta chains were subjected to immunosequencing. In the paper's pipeline: Repertoire TCRs were checked for matches against a reference library of SARS-CoV-2-specific TCRs that had been generated using the MIRA antigen-specificity platform. Breadth was defined as the fraction of unique TCRs that were SARS-CoV-2-associated, and depth was defined as the fraction of total T cells that were SARS-CoV-2-associated. Using the MIRA data, each spike-specific TCR was assigned both to the spike region to which the TCR was reactive and to a CD4 or CD8 class. Log10-transformed breadth and depth values were compared by one-way ANOVA with Sidak's multiple comparisons tests. The table was pulled from immuneACCESS by TCRdb, which kept in-frame rearrangements only. Such tables lose some clones; where checked, under half of the loss comes from unresolved V genes, and the rest has no known cause. The V and J calls and the clone size are those of that table, but D and trimming were determined from the DNA. This sample comprises some 120,000 clones, roughly 88% of them detected only once. Approximately 6.2% of the sample comes from the top ten.

This chain is built from TRBV6-5 and TRBJ2-7, and 11 bases in between align with TRBD1. The TCR was taken from an adult in good health. The starting material was peripheral blood, obtained on day 0 of AZD1222 vaccination. The nucleotide sequence is TGTGCCAGCAGTTACTCCGGACAGGGGGCCTTCTACGAGCAGTACTTC. Its translation is CASSYSGQGAFYEQYF.